These T cell receptor beta chains were read from a single sample in a study of OX40 agonist ivuxolimab in advanced cancers. The protocol was immunoSEQ multiplex PCR, while the TCRdb copy is restricted to in-frame clones and leaves out a portion. The table shows some 73,000 clones, with 80% to 90% occurring only once. This sample comprised CD4+ or CD8+ T cells sorted from blood, obtained in a trial of the OX40 agonist ivuxolimab. Every receptor here comes from an adult with an advanced solid tumor such as melanoma, head and neck, liver or kidney cancer. Both conserved end residues are part of each CDR3. Each record gives: clone size, V gene, J gene, D gene, CDR3 DNA, CDR3 protein. D genes are given only for firm matches. Only some rows state a clone size, as once, few, many or a class for expanded clones.

>NA|TRBV6-1|TRBJ1-2|TRBD1
TGTGCCAGCAGAAGAACCGGGACAGGGACGGGCTACACCTTC
CASRRTGTGTGYTF
>NA|TRBV7-9|TRBJ1-4|NA
TGTGCCAGCAGCTTCCGGGAAGAAAAACTGTTTTTT
CASSFREEKLFF
>NA|TRBV7-2|TRBJ1-5|NA
TGTGCCAGCAGCTTAGAGGCACAGGCTCTCAATCAGCCCCAGCATTTT
CASSLEAQALNQPQHF
>NA|TRBV9|TRBJ2-7|NA
TGTGCCAGCAGCGTAGAGGCCCGGGGCGCCGAGCAGTACTTC
CASSVEARGAEQYF
>NA|TRBV27|TRBJ2-3|TRBD2
TGTGCCAGCAACGGGAGGGGGGCAGATACGCAGTATTTT
CASNGRGADTQYF
>NA|TRBV27|TRBJ2-2|NA
TGTGCCAGCAGCCGAAGCGGGGAGCTGTTTTTT
CASSRSGELFF
>NA|TRBV29-1|TRBJ2-1|NA
TGCAGCGCTCCGTCTTCTACAGGGAGCTCCTACAATGAGCAGTTCTTC
CSAPSSTGSSYNEQFF
>NA|TRBV9|TRBJ2-3|TRBD2
TGTGCCAGCAGCGTAGCCCCCGGGGGGGGGACGGCAGATACGCAGTATTTT
CASSVAPGGGTADTQYF
>NA|TRBV7-2|TRBJ2-2|TRBD2
TGTGCCAGCACCCTACTAGCGGGGCCCACCGGGGAGCTGTTTTTT
CASTLLAGPTGELFF
>NA|TRBV6-5|TRBJ2-7|NA
TGTGCCAGCAGTTACTCGATGGGGTACGAGCAGTACTTC
CASSYSMGYEQYF
>once|TRBV30|TRBJ2-3|NA
TGTGCCTGGGAAGGGTACGGCACAGATACGCAGTATTTT
CAWEGYGTDTQYF
>few|TRBV5-1|TRBJ2-1|NA
TGCGCCAGCAGTGCCGGGGGATCCTACAATGAGCAGTTCTTC
CASSAGGSYNEQFF
>NA|TRBV7-9|TRBJ2-7|TRBD2
TGTGCCAGCAGCTTAGACTCGGGGGGTTCCCTCTCCTACGAGCAGTACTTC
CASSLDSGGSLSYEQYF
>NA|TRBV15|TRBJ1-5|TRBD1
TGTGCCACCAGCAGAAACAGGGGAGCGGGTCAGCCCCAGCATTTT
CATSRNRGAGQPQHF
>once|TRBV11-1|TRBJ1-1|NA
TGTGCCAGCAGCTTACAGGGGAACACTGAAGCTTTCTTT
CASSLQGNTEAFF
>NA|TRBV5-1|TRBJ2-4|NA
TGCGCCAGCAGCTATGGGGACCTCATCAACATTCAGTACTTC
CASSYGDLINIQYF
>NA|TRBV4-1|TRBJ2-1|TRBD2
TGCGCCAGCAGCCAAGAAGGTAGCGGGGGATATGAGCAGTTCTTC
CASSQEGSGGYEQFF
>NA|TRBV4-3|TRBJ2-7|TRBD1
TGCGCCAGCAGCCAAGAACTTCTCCAGATCCCGGGACAGGGGACCTACGAGCAGTACTTC
CASSQELLQIPGQGTYEQYF
>once|TRBV7-9|TRBJ2-1|TRBD2
TGTGCCAGCAGCTTGACGCCCGTAGCGGGACATAATGAGCAGTTCTTC
CASSLTPVAGHNEQFF
>NA|TRBV18|TRBJ1-2|TRBD1
TGTGCCAGCTCGGAGGGGGCAAGTGGCTACACCTTC
CASSEGASGYTF
>NA|TRBV7-2|TRBJ2-5|TRBD1
TGTGCCAGCAGCCCCCGGACAGGGACGAAGACCCAGTACTTC
CASSPRTGTKTQYF
>NA|TRBV6-6|TRBJ2-5|NA
TGTGCCAGCAGTTTCCAAGAGACCCAGTACTTC
CASSFQETQYF
>NA|TRBV6-5|TRBJ2-3|NA
TGTGCCAGCAGTTACGGACGGATCGGCGCTACGCAGTATTTT
CASSYGRIGATQYF
>NA|TRBV11-2|TRBJ2-1|TRBD1
TGTGCCAGCAGCCCGATCGACAGGGGAAGGAATGAGCAGTTCTTC
CASSPIDRGRNEQFF
>once|TRBV7-3|TRBJ1-2|NA
TGTGCCAGCAGCTTAAGCGGGACCGCGGGGGGCTACACCTTC
CASSLSGTAGGYTF
>NA|TRBV30|TRBJ1-1|NA
TGTGCCTGGAGTGGTGGGGTGAGGGGGACTGAAGCTTTCTTT
CAWSGGVRGTEAFF
>once|TRBV28|TRBJ2-7|NA
TGTGCCAGCCAGGTCCCCGGACAGTCAACCTACGAGCAGTACTTC
CASQVPGQSTYEQYF
>once|TRBV6-5|TRBJ2-7|NA
TGTGCCAGCAGTCCCCGACGGCGCTCCTACGAGCAGTACTTC
CASSPRRRSYEQYF
>NA|TRBV5-1|TRBJ2-7|NA
TGCGCCAGCAGCTCCTTCCTCGGTAGTCCGGCGATGACGGGAACCTACGAGCAGTACTTC
CASSSFLGSPAMTGTYEQYF
>NA|TRBV7-9|TRBJ2-5|TRBD1
TGTGCCAGCAGCCCCCCCGGGACAGGGCTAGAGACCCAGTACTTC
CASSPPGTGLETQYF
>NA|TRBV6-9|TRBJ2-7|TRBD2
TGTGCCAGCAGAGAAAGCGGGAGGGCCGAGGAGCAGTACTTC
CASRESGRAEEQYF